Presented here are 10 T cell receptor beta chains from one specimen sequenced in a study of T-cell memory formation after mild COVID-19. TCRdb itself ran the 5' RACE reads through MiXCR, one entry per CDR3 protein. Of 250,000 to 350,000 distinct CDR3 sequences listed, 15% to 20% are singletons. The sample taken for sequencing was PBMCs or a T cell subset sorted from them (not recorded which). The source of these receptors is a man aged 18 to 35 who had mild COVID-19 (a few samples of this study predate the infection). Cell type and time point are not known.

The chain joins TRBV5-5 to TRBJ2-2, with 8 bases matching TRBD1. V gave up 4 bases and J gave up 6 bases; unmatched junction bases: 11. The germline gives CDR1 SGHKS, CDR2 YYEKEE (reference sequence). The CDR3 spans 16 residues. CDR3 residues: CASSHPRSGGPGELFF. CDR3 bases: TGTGCCAGCAGCCACCCCCGGTCAGGGGGCCCCGGGGAGCTGTTTTTT. Together with reference TRBV5-5 and TRBJ2-2, the CDR3 gives the full variable domain: DAGVTQSPTHLIKTRGQQVTLRCSPISGHKSVSWYQQVLGQGPQFIFQYYEKEERGRGNFPDRFSARQFPNYSSELNVNALLLGDSALYLCASSHPRSGGPGELFFGEGSRLTVL.

This clonotype was counted ten times or more. The rearrangement links TRBV4-3 to TRBJ1-5; tentative D call: TRBD1 (5 bases). Germline values: CDR1 LGHNA, CDR2 YSLEER. Trimming shortened V by 2 bases and J by 10 bases, and 12 bases separated the two germline ends. The CDR3 extends over 13 amino acids. CDR3 DNA: TGCGCCAGCAGCCAATTGCAGGGTAAACCCCAGCATTTT. Translated: CASSQLQGKPQHF.

For the CDR3, the DNA is TGTGCCAGCAGCCCCGTATCCTTCGGGGGGGCCTACAATGAGCAGTTCTTC. The encoded protein is CASSPVSFGGAYNEQFF. The chain combines TRBV7-2 with TRBJ2-1; 8 bases agree with TRBD2. V lost 5 bases to trimming and J lost 2 bases; unmatched junction nucleotides: 11. Germline V gene data show CDR1 as SGHTA and CDR2 as FQGNSA. CDR3 length: 17 residues.

This clonotype has a count of ten or more. The J gene is TRBJ2-1, the V gene TRBV15, with 13 bases fitting TRBD2. The CDR3 runs 17 residues. The germline V gene has CDR1 LNHNV and CDR2 YYDKDF (reference sequence). V shed 3 bases, J shed 8 bases, and the junction held 10 bases outside the gene matches. In DNA, the CDR3 is TGTGCCACCAGCAGCGGGGGACTAGCGGGGTGGAAGGATGAGCAGTTCTTC. Translating it yields CATSSGGLAGWKDEQFF.

This chain connects TRBV7-9 to TRBJ2-6, with D maybe TRBD2 (5 bases). V lost 5 bases to trimming and J lost 4 bases, with 15 bases between them. In germline, CDR1 is SEHNR, CDR2 FQNEAQ (reference sequence). CDR3 length equals 16 residues. CDR3 coding DNA: TGTGCCAGCAGCCCCCGGAGGCCCGTCGGGGCCAACGTCCTGACTTTC. This gives the protein CASSPRRPVGANVLTF.

CDR3 in amino acids: CASSSPPGRLNEKLFF. The CDR3 DNA reads TGTGCCAGCAGCTCACCGCCGGGACGGCTGAATGAAAAACTGTTTTTT. This rearrangement joins TRBV11-2 to TRBJ1-4; D is perhaps TRBD1 (5 bases). CDR1 and CDR2 from the germline V gene are SGHAT and FQNNGV. The CDR3 has 16 amino acids. The V and J ends lost 4 bases and 5 bases respectively, with 17 bases between them.

The table lists this clonotype with a few counts. The genes are TRBV27 and TRBJ1-4; D not resolved. The CDR3 covers 15 residues. Between the trimmed V and J ends, which lost 3 bases and 8 bases, there was a span of 16 bases. Germline loops: CDR1 MNHEY, CDR2 SMNVEV (reference sequence). In DNA form, the CDR3 reads TGTGCCAGCAGTTTTGTCACGGGGATCGGGGAAAAACTGTTTTTT. It encodes CASSFVTGIGEKLFF.

The V call is TRBV25-1, the J call TRBJ2-1, with D maybe TRBD2 (5 bases). V dropped 7 bases and J dropped 6 bases, with 10 bases sitting between them. The CDR3 extends over 12 amino acids. From germline, CDR1 is MGHDK and CDR2 SYGVNS. CDR3 region: CASKVGLNEQFF. CDR3 DNA sequence: TGTGCCAGCAAAGTCGGACTCAATGAGCAGTTCTTC.

The chain employs TRBV7-3 and TRBJ2-2; D is possibly TRBD2 (5 bases). This CDR3 spans 17 amino acids. V lost 5 bases to trimming and J lost 4 bases, with 20 bases between them. Germline V gene lookup returns CDR1 SGHTA and CDR2 FQGTGA. The CDR3: CASSQRTGARGTGELFF. CDR3 bases: TGTGCCAGCAGCCAGCGGACTGGAGCACGGGGCACCGGGGAGCTGTTTTTT.

This clonotype showed up just a few times. The chain joins TRBV14 to TRBJ2-1, with 7 nucleotides matching TRBD1. In germline, CDR1 is SGHDN, CDR2 FVKESK. The junction had 17 bases not matched to a gene; V was cut back by 11 bases and J by 7 bases. The CDR3 loop spans 15 amino acids. CDR3 bases: TGTGCCTCCCGAACCTGGCAGGGGGTAGGTAATGAGCAGTTCTTC. Its protein product is CASRTWQGVGNEQFF.